This T cell receptor beta chain emerged from a study of cytomegalovirus exposure and HLA in healthy donors. The wider study: Earlier findings included some 120 million unique TCR beta sequences obtained from 150 million to 200 million T cells. Whole-study results and caveats: Later examination showed HLA-associated TCR beta chains had greater clonal expansion than equally common others. Reported findings show TCR beta sequences accurately forecast HLA-A and HLA-B alleles in most subjects.

With regard to this clone: Its antigen is currently unknown.

The CDR3 is 15 residues long. V trimming: 2 bases; J trimming: 3 bases; junction bases outside the gene matches: 5. Per the germline V gene, CDR1 is SGHTA and CDR2 is FQGNSA. Both 60 Vbeta primers and 13 Jbeta primers went into the PCR. TCRdb keeps only in-frame clones here, not all; method: immunoSEQ multiplex PCR. Found here are tens of thousands of clones; the top ten clones hold roughly 9.6%. The V and J genes are TRBV7-2 and TRBJ2-7; 9 bases are a match to TRBD2. Input material: PBMCs. This TCR derives from a man aged 35-49 years in good health and CMV-seropositive. CDR3 residues: CASSLSLTSGYEQYF. Written as DNA, the CDR3 is TGTGCCAGCAGCTTAAGTTTGACTAGCGGCTACGAGCAGTACTTC.